This T cell receptor (beta chain) was sequenced in a study of vaccination and CD4 T cells after COVID-19. Turning to the study itself: Control cultures were supplied with a CEFX pool, an HIV-1 Nef pool, or no peptide at all.

A word on this clonotype: Its antigen is unknown.

Cultured CD4+ T cell DNA was sequenced using the Oncomine TCR Beta short-read assay. Each CDR3 protein is one row after TCRdb ran MiXCR on the PCR reads. Among 9,900 or so distinct CDR3 sequences listed, about 65% were seen once. The CDR3 covers 12 residues. Trimming removed 7 bases at V and 1 base at J, with 10 bases between. Germline V lookup: CDR1 DFQATT, CDR2 SNEGSKA (reference sequence). Treatment given: roughly nine-day PBMC culture with coronavirus spike peptide pools or control peptides (ViraFEST assay). Wells contained 2 million or so PBMCs each, and these were cultured with around 10 IU/ml IL-2 and about 11 ug/ml peptide pools.

The sample was CD4+ T cells from blood, cultured in vitro. This chain joins TRBV20-1 and TRBJ1-1; no reliable D call. The source of this sequence is a human donor who had recovered from COVID-19. The CDR3 here is CSGREGNTEAFF. DNA of the CDR3: TGCAGTGGCCGGGAGGGGAACACTGAAGCTTTCTTT.